These 27 T cell receptor beta chains came from one sample sequenced in a study of cytomegalovirus exposure and HLA in healthy donors. PCR used 60 Vbeta primers and 13 Jbeta primers. TCRdb's copy holds only in-frame clones and misses some; the assay was immunoSEQ multiplex PCR. The sample has 65,000 to 100,000 clones; over 75% are singletons. The sample comprised PBMCs. Source of these receptors: a female donor in good health and CMV-seronegative.

This chain links TRBV4-1 with TRBJ1-1; the match to TRBD1 covers 7 bases. The V gene's germline CDR1 is MGHRA and CDR2 YSYEKL. With 0 bases clipped from V and 6 bases from J, the junction kept 10 bases outside the gene matches. CDR3 length: 16 amino acids. CDR3 sequence (DNA): TGCGCCAGCAGCCAAGATTGGCAGGGGGTCGGGGCTGAAGCTTTCTTT. Translation: CASSQDWQGVGAEAFF.

Here the CDR3 reads CASSLREGGEQFF. The CDR3 DNA reads TGTGCCAGCAGCTTGAGGGAGGGGGGTGAGCAGTTCTTC. The rearrangement joins TRBV7-3 to TRBJ2-1, with a possible D match to TRBD2 (7 bases). V was trimmed by 3 bases and J by 9 bases, leaving 12 bases between them. The CDR3 is 13 amino acids. Germline V CDR1 and CDR2: SGHTA, FQGTGA.

This clone was counted once. The chain recombines TRBV30 with TRBJ1-3; D unclear. CDR3 size: 15 residues. Germline V gene lookup returns CDR1 GTSNPN and CDR2 SVGIG (reference sequence). The germline V and J ends were trimmed by 1 base and 3 bases, with 13 bases remaining between them. The CDR3 DNA is TGTGCCTGGAGTGGGGTCATGGGCGTTGGAAACACCATATATTTT. Protein sequence: CAWSGVMGVGNTIYF. The variable domain in full, with the rest retrieved from reference TRBV30 and TRBJ1-3, is SQTIHQWPATLVQPVGSPLSLECTVEGTSNPNLYWYRQAAGRGLQLLFYSVGIGQISSEVPQNLSASRPQDRQFILSSKKLLLSDSGFYLCAWSGVMGVGNTIYFGEGSWLTVV.

The V gene is TRBV4-2, the J gene TRBJ2-1; 7 nucleotides line up with TRBD1. In germline, CDR1 is LGHNA, CDR2 YNFKEQ. J lost 8 bases, V lost 4 bases, and 8 bases had no gene match. The CDR3 runs to 14 residues. The CDR3 bases are TGTGCCAGCAGCCCGACAGGGCTCTTCGATGAGCAGTTCTTC. It is translated as CASSPTGLFDEQFF.

A single count supports this clone. This chain links TRBV28 with TRBJ1-6, with D unresolved. CDR3 length: 15 amino acids. Germline assignment: CDR1 MDHEN and CDR2 SYDVKM. V was shortened by 4 bases and J by 7 bases, with 14 bases between the two germline ends. The CDR3 protein is CASSSPTGRNSPLHF. The CDR3 DNA reads as TGTGCCAGCAGTTCCCCAACCGGGAGGAATTCACCCCTCCACTTT.

The chain recombines TRBV6-1 with TRBJ1-1, with a tentative D call TRBD1 (5 bases). The length of the CDR3 is 14 residues. The germline CDR1 and CDR2 sequences are MNHNS and SASEGT. V was shortened by 4 bases and J by 6 bases, with 15 bases between the two germline ends. CDR3 DNA: TGTGCCAGCAGTGGAGCGGGGCATGGCGCTGAAGCTTTCTTT. Its translation is CASSGAGHGAEAFF.

The genes are TRBV13 and TRBJ1-1; maybe TRBD1 (5 bases). The CDR3 runs 13 residues. Trimming cost V 5 bases and J 4 bases, with 11 bases left between them. Germline values: CDR1 PRHDT, CDR2 FYEKMQ (reference sequence). CDR3 nucleotide sequence: TGTGCCAGCAGCGAGAGACAGTTCACTGAAGCTTTCTTT. It specifies CASSERQFTEAFF.

The chain has TRBV5-1 and TRBJ2-1; 10 nucleotides line up with TRBD2. V lost 0 bases to trimming and J lost 1 base; unmatched junction nucleotides: 7. CDR1 is SGHRS and CDR2 is YFSETQ in the germline V gene. CDR3 size: 18 residues. This chain's CDR3 is CASSLGAGGPFSYNEQFF. The CDR3 bases are TGCGCCAGCAGCTTGGGAGCGGGAGGGCCCTTTTCCTACAATGAGCAGTTCTTC.

This rearrangement joins TRBV7-2 to TRBJ2-7; 8 bases are shared with TRBD2. CDR1 is SGHTA and CDR2 is FQGNSA in the germline V gene. This CDR3 has 14 amino acids. With V trimmed by 5 bases and J by 0 bases, 3 bases remained unmatched. In DNA, the CDR3 is TGTGCCAGCAGCCCGCGGGGGGCCTCCTACGAGCAGTACTTC. Encoded protein: CASSPRGASYEQYF.

The rearrangement uses TRBV28 and TRBJ2-2; D perhaps matches TRBD1 (6 bases). V was clipped by 2 bases and J by 4 bases, with 11 bases between them. The CDR3 consists of 15 residues. The V gene's germline CDR1 is MDHEN and CDR2 SYDVKM. The CDR3 nucleotides read TGTGCCAGCAGTTTAGGGGGCTGGGGCACCGGGGAGCTGTTTTTT. Translating it yields CASSLGGWGTGELFF.

A single count supports this clone. This rearrangement joins TRBV7-2 to TRBJ1-6, with a possible D match to TRBD1 (5 bases). The V gene's germline CDR1 is SGHTA and CDR2 FQGNSA. V lost 0 bases to trimming and J lost 7 bases, with 10 bases between them. CDR3 length: 15 residues. The DNA of the CDR3 is TGTGCCAGCAGCTTAGCGGCAGGGCTCAATTCACCCCTCCACTTT. Protein sequence: CASSLAAGLNSPLHF. The whole variable domain, filled in from reference TRBV7-2 and TRBJ1-6, reads GAGVSQSPSNKVTEKGKDVELRCDPISGHTALYWYRQSLGQGLEFLIYFQGNSAPDKSGLPSDRFSAERTGGSVSTLTIQRTQQEDSAVYLCASSLAAGLNSPLHFGNGTRLTVT.

V is TRBV30 and J is TRBJ1-2, with 8 bases lining up with TRBD1. Per the germline V gene, CDR1 is GTSNPN and CDR2 is SVGIG (reference sequence). CDR3 length equals 14 residues. Losses at the gene ends were 1 base for V and 4 bases for J; bases not matched to a gene: 5. The CDR3 bases are TGTGCCTGGAGTGGTCAGGGGGCCGTCTATGGCTACACCTTC. This codes for CAWSGQGAVYGYTF.

This clone was found a few times. This sequence joins TRBV5-6 and TRBJ2-2, with 8 bases lining up with TRBD1. Germline assignment: CDR1 SGHDT and CDR2 YYEEEE. V shed 0 bases and J 7 bases; nucleotides not matched to a gene: 5. The CDR3 runs to 15 residues. CDR3 nucleotide sequence: TGTGCCAGCAGCTTGGCGGACAGGGAGCACGGGGAGCTGTTTTTT. It encodes CASSLADREHGELFF. The variable domain in full, completed from reference TRBV5-6 and TRBJ2-2, reads DAGVTQSPTHLIKTRGQQVTLRCSPKSGHDTVSWYQQALGQGPQFIFQYYEEEERQRGNFPDRFSGHQFPNYSSELNVNALLLGDSALYLCASSLADREHGELFFGEGSRLTVL.

This clone was detected only once. The chain carries TRBV2 and TRBJ2-1; 8 bases are shared with TRBD2. This CDR3 is 14 amino acids long. The junction had 8 bases not matched to a gene; V was cut back by 3 bases and J by 10 bases. From germline, CDR1 is SNHLY and CDR2 FYNNEI. CDR3 DNA: TGTGCCAGCAGTGATCTCGGACTAGCAAGGGAGCAGTTCTTC. Translating it yields CASSDLGLAREQFF.

This clone was picked up one time. The rearrangement joins TRBV5-1 to TRBJ2-1; TRBD2 is a possible D gene (7 bases). CDR3 size: 18 residues. Germline CDR1 SGHRS, CDR2 YFSETQ. The V and J ends lost 6 bases and 4 bases respectively, with 26 bases between them. In DNA form, the CDR3 reads TGCGCCAGCACCCAATCCGCGGGGGCCATCCGGGGGTACAATGAGCAGTTCTTC. It translates to CASTQSAGAIRGYNEQFF.

V is TRBV18 and J is TRBJ1-4; maybe TRBD1 (6 bases). The CDR3 loop spans 14 amino acids. V was cut by 3 bases and J by 5 bases, with 10 bases left in between. CDR1 is KGHSH and CDR2 is LQKENI in the germline V gene. In DNA form, the CDR3 reads TGTGCCAGCTCACCGAACAGGGACAATGAAAAACTGTTTTTT. It encodes CASSPNRDNEKLFF.

This rearrangement joins TRBV5-1 to TRBJ2-1, with TRBD2 identical over 7 bases. Trimming cost V 6 bases and J 0 bases; bases outside gene matches: 6. The CDR3 is made up of 15 amino acids. The germline CDR1 and CDR2 sequences are SGHRS and YFSETQ. The CDR3 region has the DNA TGCGCCAGCAAGACTAGCCCTAGCTCCTACAATGAGCAGTTCTTC. Its translation: CASKTSPSSYNEQFF.

This clone was observed a handful of times. The CDR3 sequence: CASSRGTTGGLGSEQFF. Written as DNA, the CDR3 is TGTGCCAGCAGCCGGGGAACGACAGGGGGTTTGGGAAGTGAGCAGTTCTTC. The chain has TRBV7-8 and TRBJ2-1, with 9 bases identical to TRBD1. Trimming removed 5 bases from V and 9 bases from J; junction bases left unmatched: 17. From germline, CDR1 is SGHVS and CDR2 FQNEAQ. This CDR3 comprises 17 residues.

The chain uses TRBV11-1 and TRBJ1-4; weak D call: TRBD1 (6 bases). The germline V gene has CDR1 SGHAT and CDR2 FQDESV (reference sequence). The CDR3 length is 16 residues. V shed 4 bases and J shed 5 bases, with 17 bases lying between them. The CDR3 is CASSSSLGQPNEKLFF. CDR3 DNA sequence: TGTGCCAGCAGCTCCTCCCTTGGACAGCCAAATGAAAAACTGTTTTTT. Full variable domain (outside the CDR3, taken from reference TRBV11-1 and TRBJ1-4): EAEVAQSPRYKITEKSQAVAFWCDPISGHATLYWYRQILGQGPELLVQFQDESVVDDSQLPKDRFSAERLKGVDSTLKIQPAELGDSAMYLCASSSSLGQPNEKLFFGSGTQLSVL.

CDR3 DNA sequence: TGTGCCAGCAGCTTCTGGGGCAGGGTGCACACTGAAGCTTTCTTT. This sequence encodes CASSFWGRVHTEAFF. This chain joins TRBV7-9 and TRBJ1-1; the D gene is possibly TRBD1 (5 bases). Trimming stripped 3 bases from V and 3 bases from J, with 14 bases between. The CDR3 length is 15 residues. Germline V gives CDR1 SEHNR, CDR2 FQNEAQ (reference sequence).

V is TRBV6-4 and J is TRBJ1-3; unclear D gene. V lost 10 bases and J lost 2, with 12 bases in between. Germline CDR1 reads MRHNA; CDR2 reads SNTAGT. The length of the CDR3 is 13 residues. CDR3 residues: CAISSVTGNTIYF. Here the CDR3 DNA reads TGTGCCATTTCTTCAGTTACTGGAAACACCATATATTTT.

This chain uses TRBV4-3 with TRBJ2-5, with 9 bases lining up with TRBD2. Germline CDR1 reads LGHNA; CDR2 reads YSLEER. Losses at the gene ends were 0 bases for V and 9 bases for J; bases not matched to a gene: 14. This CDR3 is 17 amino acids long. For the CDR3, the DNA is TGCGCCAGCAGCCAAGATGCCTCCCCGGTAGCGGGGGTCGCCCAGTACTTC. Translated, it gives CASSQDASPVAGVAQYF.

Notes on this clone: Additional DNA sequences in this sample encode the identical CDR3. The chain is built from TRBV18 and TRBJ2-3; D not resolved. CDR1 and CDR2 (germline): KGHSH, LQKENI. This CDR3 comprises 13 residues. Deletions cut 0 bases from V and 3 bases from J, with 4 bases between. The CDR3 DNA sequence: TGTGCCAGCTCACCACCTTCGACAGATACGCAGTATTTT. Encoded protein: CASSPPSTDTQYF.

A few counts support this clone. This chain joins TRBV2 and TRBJ1-4; possibly TRBD1 for D (6 bases). The V and J ends lost 7 bases and 8 bases respectively, with 20 bases between them. Germline V gives CDR1 SNHLY, CDR2 FYNNEI. The CDR3 spans 15 residues. CDR3 amino acids: CASTSGAGTREKLFF. The CDR3 DNA follows: TGTGCCAGCACCTCAGGGGCAGGGACAAGGGAAAAACTGTTTTTT.

The V call is TRBV7-9, the J call TRBJ2-1, with TRBD2 matching 9 bases. J lost 6 bases, V lost 4 bases, and 10 bases had no gene match. Germline values: CDR1 SEHNR, CDR2 FQNEAQ (reference sequence). There are 16 residues in the CDR3. CDR3 residues: CASSSNSGLAPNEQFF. Here the CDR3 DNA reads TGTGCCAGCAGCTCAAACTCGGGACTAGCCCCCAATGAGCAGTTCTTC. The whole variable domain, remainder taken from reference TRBV7-9 and TRBJ2-1, is DTGVSQNPRHKITKRGQNVTFRCDPISEHNRLYWYRQTLGQGPEFLTYFQNEAQLEKSRLLSDRFSAERPKGSFSTLEIQRTEQGDSAMYLCASSSNSGLAPNEQFFGPGTRLTVL.

CDR3: CAWSTGTDNGYTF. The CDR3 coding sequence is TGTGCCTGGAGTACCGGGACAGACAATGGCTACACCTTC. V usage is TRBV30 and J usage is TRBJ1-2, with 7 bases aligning to TRBD1. J was trimmed by 6 bases and V by 2 bases; bases with no gene match: 6. Germline V gives CDR1 GTSNPN, CDR2 SVGIG (reference sequence). The CDR3 is 13 amino acids.

The gene calls are TRBV5-1 and TRBJ1-1, with TRBD1 matching 8 bases. This CDR3 has 14 residues. The ends lost 3 bases at V and 2 bases at J; junction bases unmatched: 3. The germline V gene has CDR1 SGHRS and CDR2 YFSETQ. This CDR3 reads CASSWGQANTEAFF. In DNA form, the CDR3 reads TGCGCCAGCAGCTGGGGACAGGCAAACACTGAAGCTTTCTTT. Full variable domain (remainder filled in from reference TRBV5-1 and TRBJ1-1): KAGVTQTPRYLIKTRGQQVTLSCSPISGHRSVSWYQQTPGQGLQFLFEYFSETQRNKGNFPGRFSGRQFSNSRSEMNVSTLELGDSALYLCASSWGQANTEAFFGQGTRLTVV.